The present T cell receptor (beta chain) was sequenced within a study of T-cell reconstitution after alpha-beta-depleted transplantation in children. Notes on the study in general: Roughly two months post-transplant, alpha-beta T cells reportedly originated from several hundred graft clones that had expanded. Newly generated T cells supplied most T-cell counts and diversity one year post-transplant.

At least ten counts were recorded for this clonotype. Its specificity is unknown. Unique molecular identifiers were incorporated when the TCRbeta library was constructed. MiXCR, run by TCRdb on the PCR reads, gives a single entry per CDR3 protein. The sample has 500,000 to 650,000 distinct CDR3 sequences; under 15% are singletons. The CDR3 sequence is 14 residues long. The germline CDR1 and CDR2 sequences are LGHNA and YSLEER. The ends lost 4 bases at V and 4 bases at J; junction bases unmatched: 7. The source material was PBMCs, mostly from graft donor cells, sampled 360 days after TCRalphabeta/CD19-depleted stem cell transplant. V usage is TRBV4-3 and J usage is TRBJ2-7; 7 positions agree with TRBD1. The TCR sequence derives from a male patient under 18 who had a stem cell transplant for acute myeloid leukemia, so the T cells may come from the graft donor. The CDR3 sequence: CASSRGQDYYEQYF. The CDR3 DNA reads TGCGCCAGCAGCCGAGGACAGGATTATTACGAGCAGTACTTC.